The 25 T cell receptor beta chains below come from one sample, sequenced in a study of T cell responses to AZD1222 COVID-19 vaccine. Clones were sequenced by immunoSEQ multiplex PCR, and TCRdb holds only the in-frame ones, with some missing. Of tens of thousands of clones listed, 83% are singletons. This specimen was peripheral blood, taken 28 days after the second AZD1222 dose. The source is an adult who received the AZD1222 COVID-19 vaccine.

The V call is TRBV28, the J call TRBJ2-2; perhaps TRBD1 as D (6 bases). Germline V gene data show CDR1 as MDHEN and CDR2 as SYDVKM. The CDR3 extends over 13 amino acids. V gave up 9 bases and J gave up 3 bases, with 11 bases separating them. Here the CDR3 DNA reads TGTGCCAGTCACAGGGTCGACACCGGGGAGCTGTTTTTT. As protein: CASHRVDTGELFF. Using reference TRBV28 and TRBJ2-2 for the parts outside the CDR3, the full variable domain is DVKVTQSSRYLVKRTGEKVFLECVQDMDHENMFWYRQDPGLGLRLIYFSYDVKMKEKGDIPEGYSVSREKKERFSLILESASTNQTSMYLCASHRVDTGELFFGEGSRLTVL.

The chain combines TRBV5-4 with TRBJ2-1, with TRBD2 matching over 9 bases. The J segment lost 9 bases and the V segment lost 3 bases, leaving 13 bases of the junction unmatched. Germline V gene lookup returns CDR1 SGHNT and CDR2 YYREEE (reference sequence). This CDR3 contains 16 residues. CDR3 in amino acids: CASSSLAGSQMGEQFF. The CDR3, as DNA: TGTGCCAGCAGCTCCCTAGCGGGATCCCAGATGGGTGAGCAGTTCTTC.

CDR3 bases: TGTGCCAGCAGCTTTGTATCGGGCGGACCCTACGAGCAGTACTTC. It yields the protein CASSFVSGGPYEQYF. The chain combines TRBV7-9 with TRBJ2-7; D not resolved. The V end was cut by 3 bases, the J end by 2 bases, with 14 bases between. There are 15 residues in the CDR3. Per the germline V gene, CDR1 is SEHNR and CDR2 is FQNEAQ (reference sequence).

This chain links TRBV11-2 with TRBJ2-3; TRBD2 aligns across 8 bases. The junction had 7 bases not matched to a gene; V was cut back by 6 bases and J by 2 bases. This CDR3 contains 15 residues. Germline CDR1 SGHAT, CDR2 FQNNGV. CDR3 residues: CASRRLAGTTDTQYF. The CDR3 nucleotides read TGTGCCAGCAGGCGATTAGCGGGAACCACAGATACGCAGTATTTT. The variable domain in full, with the rest retrieved from reference TRBV11-2 and TRBJ2-3, is EAGVAQSPRYKIIEKRQSVAFWCNPISGHATLYWYQQILGQGPKLLIQFQNNGVVDDSQLPKDRFSAERLKGVDSTLKIQPAKLEDSAVYLCASRRLAGTTDTQYFGPGTRLTVL.

The V call is TRBV9, the J call TRBJ1-4; D is possibly TRBD1 (5 bases). V lost 0 bases and J lost 7, with 13 bases in between. This CDR3 has 15 residues. Germline V lookup: CDR1 SGDLS, CDR2 YYNGEE. DNA of the CDR3: TGTGCCAGCAGCGTAGATGGGGGGGAAGGTGAAAAACTGTTTTTT. Amino acid sequence: CASSVDGGEGEKLFF.

J is TRBJ2-1 and V is TRBV9; 9 nucleotides line up with TRBD2. Germline CDR1 is SGDLS and CDR2 is YYNGEE. V was pared by 4 bases and J by 9 bases, with 2 bases of the junction left unmatched. The CDR3 sequence is 12 residues long. The CDR3 spells CASSRREGEQFF. CDR3 coding DNA: TGTGCCAGCAGCCGGCGGGAGGGTGAGCAGTTCTTC. The full variable domain, completed using reference TRBV9 and TRBJ2-1, is DSGVTQTPKHLITATGQRVTLRCSPRSGDLSVYWYQQSLDQGLQFLIQYYNGEERAKGNILERFSAQQFPDLHSELNLSSLELGDSALYFCASSRREGEQFFGPGTRLTVL.

V is TRBV11-2 and J is TRBJ2-5, with 12 bases matching TRBD2. Germline CDR1 SGHAT, CDR2 FQNNGV. J lost 5 bases, V lost 1 base, and 11 bases had no gene match. The CDR3 loop spans 18 amino acids. The CDR3 spells CASSLGELAGGLLETQYF. The CDR3 DNA is TGTGCCAGCAGCTTAGGCGAGCTAGCGGGAGGGTTGTTGGAGACCCAGTACTTC.

The rearrangement joins TRBV28 to TRBJ1-1; possible D gene TRBD1, 6 bases. The ends were cut back, 8 bases at V and 4 bases at J, with 14 bases in the middle. The CDR3 length is 13 residues. Germline V gene lookup returns CDR1 MDHEN and CDR2 SYDVKM. The CDR3 spells CASEGGRGTEAFF. CDR3 bases: TGTGCCAGCGAGGGGGGGCGAGGCACTGAAGCTTTCTTT.

The V call is TRBV7-2, the J call TRBJ2-1; 9 bases fit TRBD2. Unmatched junction bases numbered 2, after V lost 5 bases and J lost 6 bases. Germline V gene lookup returns CDR1 SGHTA and CDR2 FQGNSA. The CDR3 is 13 residues long. CDR3: CASSEAGGNEQFF. Written as DNA, the CDR3 is TGTGCCAGCAGCGAAGCGGGAGGCAATGAGCAGTTCTTC.

The chain uses TRBV7-2 and TRBJ2-2, with 13 nucleotides matching TRBD2. Germline values: CDR1 SGHTA, CDR2 FQGNSA. The CDR3 extends over 16 amino acids. Trimming at V came to 3 bases and at J to 5 bases, leaving 3 bases not matched to a gene. CDR3 sequence (DNA): TGTGCCAGCAGCTTCCAACTAGCGGGAGGGACCGGGGAGCTGTTTTTT. It encodes CASSFQLAGGTGELFF.

The V call is TRBV28, the J call TRBJ1-1, with D uncertain. CDR3 size: 13 residues. The ends were cut back, 3 bases at V and 1 base at J, with 6 bases in the middle. Germline V gives CDR1 MDHEN, CDR2 SYDVKM. CDR3 DNA: TGTGCCAGCAGTTTGGAAGAGAACACTGAAGCTTTCTTT. Its translation: CASSLEENTEAFF.

The V gene is TRBV24-1, the J gene TRBJ1-5, with TRBD1 matching over 10 bases. Germline V lookup: CDR1 KGHDR, CDR2 SFDVKD. The CDR3 covers 16 residues. Trimming cost V 4 bases and J 5 bases; bases outside gene matches: 7. In DNA form, the CDR3 reads TGTGCCACCAGTGAGAGGGACAGGGGTCACGATCAGCCCCAGCATTTT. Its protein product is CATSERDRGHDQPQHF.

This rearrangement joins TRBV3-1 (or the pseudogene TRBV3-2) to TRBJ2-1, with 9 nucleotides matching TRBD1. V shed 4 bases, J shed 7 bases, and the junction held 8 bases outside the gene matches. Germline loops: CDR1 LGHDT, CDR2 YNNKEL (reference sequence). This CDR3 comprises 15 residues. CDR3 protein: CASSPRTGEYNEQFF. The DNA for the CDR3 is TGTGCCAGCAGCCCCAGGACAGGGGAGTATAATGAGCAGTTCTTC.

This clone was seen once. This rearrangement joins TRBV5-1 to TRBJ1-1; 7 nucleotides line up with TRBD1. The CDR3 is 15 amino acids. The germline gives CDR1 SGHRS, CDR2 YFSETQ. The trim removed 1 base at V and 4 bases at J, leaving 7 bases unmatched. The DNA for the CDR3 is TGCGCCAGCAGCTTGAGTAGGGGGCTTGTCACTGAAGCTTTCTTT. Translating gives CASSLSRGLVTEAFF.

CDR3 sequence: CASSPYSGQPQHF. As DNA, the CDR3 is TGTGCCAGCTCACCGTACAGCGGCCAGCCCCAGCATTTT. This chain uses TRBV18 with TRBJ1-5; D gene ambiguous. V gave up 3 bases and J gave up 7 bases, with 10 bases separating them. The CDR3 totals 13 residues. Looked up from germline, CDR1 is KGHSH and CDR2 is LQKENI.

The DNA for the CDR3 is TGTGCCAGCAGCGCGGGACAGTTTTCAACTAATGAAAAACTGTTTTTT. Translating it yields CASSAGQFSTNEKLFF. This chain joins TRBV9 and TRBJ1-4, with 7 nucleotides matching TRBD1. Germline CDR1 SGDLS, CDR2 YYNGEE. V was clipped by 3 bases and J by 0 bases; unmatched bases: 5. This CDR3 is 16 amino acids long.

This chain joins TRBV6-5 and TRBJ1-2, with a possible D match to TRBD1 (5 bases). V was clipped by 11 bases and J by 4 bases, with 14 bases between them. The CDR3 is 12 residues long. Germline CDR1 reads MNHEY; CDR2 reads SVGAGI. DNA of the CDR3: TGTGCCTCGCGACGGGGGGGCTATGGCTACACCTTC. Encoded protein: CASRRGGYGYTF.

The chain joins TRBV9 to TRBJ1-2; no definite D call. V lost 0 bases and J lost 6, with 9 bases in between. There are 13 residues in the CDR3. Germline V CDR1 and CDR2: SGDLS, YYNGEE. The CDR3 DNA sequence: TGTGCCAGCAGCGTAGGCCAGGAGGATGGCTACACCTTC. It encodes CASSVGQEDGYTF.

The chain recombines TRBV29-1 with TRBJ1-2; 9 bases match TRBD1. This CDR3 is 13 amino acids long. V lost 5 bases and J lost 8; bases outside the gene matches: 9. Germline assignment: CDR1 SQVTM and CDR2 ANQGSEA. CDR3 amino acids: CSVTPGQGGGYTF. The DNA of the CDR3 is TGCAGCGTTACTCCGGGACAGGGCGGCGGCTACACCTTC. The full variable domain, in which reference TRBV29-1 and TRBJ1-2 provide the parts outside the CDR3, is SAVISQKPSRDICQRGTSLTIQCQVDSQVTMMFWYRQQPGQSLTLIATANQGSEATYESGFVIDKFPISRPNLTFSTLTVSNMSPEDSSIYLCSVTPGQGGGYTFGSGTRLTVV.

V is TRBV20-1 and J is TRBJ2-7, with 9 bases aligning to TRBD2. Trimming at V came to 3 bases and at J to 4 bases, leaving 4 bases not matched to a gene. The CDR3 is made up of 13 amino acids. The germline V gene has CDR1 DFQATT and CDR2 SNEGSKA (reference sequence). The CDR3 protein is CSASSGSPYEQYF. The CDR3 region has the DNA TGCAGTGCTAGTAGCGGGAGCCCGTACGAGCAGTACTTC.

The V gene is TRBV7-2, the J gene TRBJ2-5; the D gene is possibly TRBD2 (7 bases). The CDR3 runs 14 residues. Trimming took 5 bases from V and 5 from J, leaving 15 bases between them. Germline V gene lookup returns CDR1 SGHTA and CDR2 FQGNSA. CDR3 bases: TGTGCCAGCAGCGCGCCACCGGGGGGCGAGACCCAGTACTTC. Encoded protein: CASSAPPGGETQYF.

The V gene is TRBV28, the J gene TRBJ2-1; 12 bases line up with TRBD2. The V gene end was trimmed by 7 bases and the J gene end by 5 bases; junction bases not matched to a gene: 6. Germline V gives CDR1 MDHEN, CDR2 SYDVKM. The CDR3 covers 15 residues. The CDR3 nucleotides read TGTGCCAGCATTAAGACTAGCGGGAGCAACAATGAGCAGTTCTTC. This sequence encodes CASIKTSGSNNEQFF.

This clone was counted a single time. The chain joins TRBV13 to TRBJ2-5, with a weak D call TRBD1 (5 bases). This CDR3 has 14 residues. Germline CDR1 PRHDT, CDR2 FYEKMQ (reference sequence). Trimming stripped 0 bases from V and 7 bases from J, with 12 bases between. The CDR3 here is CASSLGAGLGTQYF. The DNA of the CDR3 is TGTGCCAGCAGCTTAGGGGCAGGGTTGGGGACCCAGTACTTC.

This clone has only a few counts. The chain uses TRBV10-3 and TRBJ2-7; TRBD2 matches 11 bases. With 6 bases clipped from V and 2 bases from J, the junction kept 3 bases outside the gene matches. This CDR3 is 14 amino acids long. CDR1 is ENHRY, CDR2 SYGVKD, per germline. CDR3 sequence: CAISLAGGPYEQYF. The CDR3 coding sequence is TGTGCCATCAGCTTAGCGGGAGGGCCCTACGAGCAGTACTTC.

This clone was observed once. The chain recombines TRBV28 with TRBJ1-5; D gene uncertain. V was clipped by 6 bases and J by 1 base, with 4 bases between them. This CDR3 is built from 12 residues. The V gene's germline CDR1 is MDHEN and CDR2 SYDVKM. The CDR3 reads CASRQSNQPQHF. DNA of the CDR3: TGTGCCAGCAGACAAAGCAATCAGCCCCAGCATTTT.